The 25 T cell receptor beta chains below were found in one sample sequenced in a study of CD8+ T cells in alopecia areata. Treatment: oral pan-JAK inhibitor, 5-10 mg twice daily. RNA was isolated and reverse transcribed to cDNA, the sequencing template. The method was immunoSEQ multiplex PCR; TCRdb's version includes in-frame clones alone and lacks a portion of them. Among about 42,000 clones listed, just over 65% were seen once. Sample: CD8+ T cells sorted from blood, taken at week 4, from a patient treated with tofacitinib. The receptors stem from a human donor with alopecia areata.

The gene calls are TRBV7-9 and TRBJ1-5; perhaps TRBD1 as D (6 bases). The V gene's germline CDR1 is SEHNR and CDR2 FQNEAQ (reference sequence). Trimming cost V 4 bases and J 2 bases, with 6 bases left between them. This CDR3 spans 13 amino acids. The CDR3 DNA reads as TGTGCCAGCAGCTCAGGGGGCAATCAGCCCCAGCATTTT. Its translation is CASSSGGNQPQHF.

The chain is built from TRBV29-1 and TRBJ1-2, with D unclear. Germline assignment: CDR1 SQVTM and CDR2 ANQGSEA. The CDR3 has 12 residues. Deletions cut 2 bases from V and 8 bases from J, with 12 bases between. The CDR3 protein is CSVEWGGIGYTF. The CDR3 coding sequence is TGCAGCGTTGAATGGGGAGGGATCGGCTACACCTTC.

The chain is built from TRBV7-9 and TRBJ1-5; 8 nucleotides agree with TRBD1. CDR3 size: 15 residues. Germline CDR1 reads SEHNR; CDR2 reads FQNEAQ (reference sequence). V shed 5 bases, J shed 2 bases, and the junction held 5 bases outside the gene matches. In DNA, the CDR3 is TGTGCCAGCAGCCCAGGGGGCGCGGGCAATCAGCCCCAGCATTTT. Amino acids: CASSPGGAGNQPQHF.

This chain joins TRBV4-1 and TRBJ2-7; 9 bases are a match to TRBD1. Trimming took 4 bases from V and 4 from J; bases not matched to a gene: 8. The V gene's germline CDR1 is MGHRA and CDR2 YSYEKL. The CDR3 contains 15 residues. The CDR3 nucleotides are TGCGCCAGCAGCCCTGGACAGGGGAGTTCGTACGAGCAGTACTTC. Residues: CASSPGQGSSYEQYF.

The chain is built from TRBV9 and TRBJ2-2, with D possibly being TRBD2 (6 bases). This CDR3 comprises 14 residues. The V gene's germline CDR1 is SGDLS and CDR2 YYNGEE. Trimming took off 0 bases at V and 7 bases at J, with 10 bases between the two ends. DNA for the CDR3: TGTGCCAGCAGCGTAGTGGACTACGACGGGGAGCTGTTTTTT. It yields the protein CASSVVDYDGELFF. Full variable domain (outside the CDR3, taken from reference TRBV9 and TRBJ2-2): DSGVTQTPKHLITATGQRVTLRCSPRSGDLSVYWYQQSLDQGLQFLIQYYNGEERAKGNILERFSAQQFPDLHSELNLSSLELGDSALYFCASSVVDYDGELFFGEGSRLTVL.

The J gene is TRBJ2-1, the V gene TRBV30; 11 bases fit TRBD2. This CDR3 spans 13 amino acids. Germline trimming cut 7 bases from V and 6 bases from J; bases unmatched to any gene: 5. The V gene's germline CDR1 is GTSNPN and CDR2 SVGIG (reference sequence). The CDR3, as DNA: TGTGCCTTACTAGCGGGGGCCTTCAATGAGCAGTTCTTC. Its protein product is CALLAGAFNEQFF.

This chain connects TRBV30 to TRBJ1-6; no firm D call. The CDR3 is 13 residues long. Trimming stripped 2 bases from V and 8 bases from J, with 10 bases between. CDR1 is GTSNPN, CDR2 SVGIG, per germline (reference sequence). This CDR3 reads CAWSLGMDSPLHF. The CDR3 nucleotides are TGTGCCTGGAGTCTCGGGATGGATTCACCCCTCCACTTT.

This CDR3 is CATSPGRGYEQYF. The CDR3 bases are TGTGCCACCAGCCCCGGGAGGGGCTACGAGCAGTACTTC. This chain joins TRBV15 and TRBJ2-7; 8 bases align to TRBD2. Germline CDR1 is LNHNV and CDR2 is YYDKDF (reference sequence). There are 13 residues in the CDR3. Trimming at V came to 5 bases and at J to 3 bases, leaving 3 bases not matched to a gene.

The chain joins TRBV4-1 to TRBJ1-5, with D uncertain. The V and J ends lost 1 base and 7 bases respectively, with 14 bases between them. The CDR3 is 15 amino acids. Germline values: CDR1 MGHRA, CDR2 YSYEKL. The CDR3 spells CASSQAPGRIQPQHF. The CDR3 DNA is TGCGCCAGCAGCCAAGCGCCCGGACGGATCCAGCCCCAGCATTTT.

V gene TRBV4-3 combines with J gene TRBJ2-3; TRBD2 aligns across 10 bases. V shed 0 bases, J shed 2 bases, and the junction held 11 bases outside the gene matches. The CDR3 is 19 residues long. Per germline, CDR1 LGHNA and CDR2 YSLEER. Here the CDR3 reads CASSQDGLRTSGVTDTQYF. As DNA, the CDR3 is TGCGCCAGCAGCCAAGATGGGCTCAGAACTAGCGGGGTCACAGATACGCAGTATTTT.

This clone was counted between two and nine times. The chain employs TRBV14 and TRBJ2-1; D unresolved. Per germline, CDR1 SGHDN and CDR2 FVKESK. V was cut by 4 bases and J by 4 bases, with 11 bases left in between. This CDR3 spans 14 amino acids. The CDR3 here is CASSLETSYNEQFF. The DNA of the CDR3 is TGTGCCAGCAGCCTAGAGACATCGTACAATGAGCAGTTCTTC.

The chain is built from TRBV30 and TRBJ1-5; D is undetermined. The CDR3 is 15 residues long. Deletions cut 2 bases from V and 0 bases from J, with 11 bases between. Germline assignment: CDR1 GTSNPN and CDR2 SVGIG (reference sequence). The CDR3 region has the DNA TGTGCCTGGAGTTACAGCTCGGATAGCAATCAGCCCCAGCATTTT. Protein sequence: CAWSYSSDSNQPQHF.

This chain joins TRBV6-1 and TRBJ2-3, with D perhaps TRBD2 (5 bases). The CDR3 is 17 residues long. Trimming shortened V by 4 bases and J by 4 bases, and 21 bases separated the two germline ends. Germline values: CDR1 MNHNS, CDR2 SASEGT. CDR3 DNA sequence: TGTGCCAGCAGTGTAAGGATTGGACTCGGGATGTCAGATACGCAGTATTTT. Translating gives CASSVRIGLGMSDTQYF.

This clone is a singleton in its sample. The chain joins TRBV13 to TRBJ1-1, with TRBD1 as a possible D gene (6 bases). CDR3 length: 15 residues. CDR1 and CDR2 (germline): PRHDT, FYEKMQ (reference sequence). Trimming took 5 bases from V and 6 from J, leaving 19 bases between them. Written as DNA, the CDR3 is TGTGCCAGCAGCACCCCAGTGGGGGCAGGAGCTGAAGCTTTCTTT. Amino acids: CASSTPVGAGAEAFF.

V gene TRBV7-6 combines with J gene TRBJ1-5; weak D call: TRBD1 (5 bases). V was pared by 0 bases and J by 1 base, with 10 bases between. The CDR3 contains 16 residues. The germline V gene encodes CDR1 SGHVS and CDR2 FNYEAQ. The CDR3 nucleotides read TGTGCCAGCAGCTTAGCAGGCAGGGAGAGCAATCAGCCCCAGCATTTT. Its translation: CASSLAGRESNQPQHF.

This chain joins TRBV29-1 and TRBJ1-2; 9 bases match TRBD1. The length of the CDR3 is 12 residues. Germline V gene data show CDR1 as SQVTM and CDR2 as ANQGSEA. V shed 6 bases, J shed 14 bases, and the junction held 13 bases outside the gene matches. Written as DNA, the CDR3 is TGCAGCGTGGTGACAGGGGGGCTCGGTAGAACCTTC. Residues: CSVVTGGLGRTF.

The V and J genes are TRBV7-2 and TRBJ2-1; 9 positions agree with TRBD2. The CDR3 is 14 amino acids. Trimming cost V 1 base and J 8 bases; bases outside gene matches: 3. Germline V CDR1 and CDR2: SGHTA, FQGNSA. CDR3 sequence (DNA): TGTGCCAGCAGCTTAGGAGCGGGGGGCTATGAGCAGTTCTTC. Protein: CASSLGAGGYEQFF.

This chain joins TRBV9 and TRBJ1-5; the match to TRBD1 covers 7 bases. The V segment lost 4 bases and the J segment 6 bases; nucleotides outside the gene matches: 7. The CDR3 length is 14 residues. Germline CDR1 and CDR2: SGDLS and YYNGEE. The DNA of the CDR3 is TGTGCCAGCAGCCCCGACAGGGCGGGTCAGCCCCAGCATTTT. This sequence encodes CASSPDRAGQPQHF.

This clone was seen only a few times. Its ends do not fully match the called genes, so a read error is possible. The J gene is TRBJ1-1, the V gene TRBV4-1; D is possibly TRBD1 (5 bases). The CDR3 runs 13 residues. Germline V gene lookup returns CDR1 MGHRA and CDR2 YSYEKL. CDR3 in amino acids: CASSQAPGKEAFF. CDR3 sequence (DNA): TGTGCCAGCAGCCAAGCCCCAGGGAAAGAAGCTTTCTTT.

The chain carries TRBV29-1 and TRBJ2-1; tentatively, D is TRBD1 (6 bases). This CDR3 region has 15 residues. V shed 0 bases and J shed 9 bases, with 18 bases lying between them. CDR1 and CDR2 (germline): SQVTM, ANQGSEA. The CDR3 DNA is TGCAGCGTTGAAGAAAGGGGGTCAGGATTAGGTGAGCAGTTCTTC. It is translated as CSVEERGSGLGEQFF.

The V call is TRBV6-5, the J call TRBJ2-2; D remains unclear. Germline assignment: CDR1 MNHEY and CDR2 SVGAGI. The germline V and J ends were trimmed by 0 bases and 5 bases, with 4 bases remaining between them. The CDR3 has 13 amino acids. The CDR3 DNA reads TGTGCCAGCAGTTACTCGAGGACCGGGGAGCTGTTTTTT. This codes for CASSYSRTGELFF.

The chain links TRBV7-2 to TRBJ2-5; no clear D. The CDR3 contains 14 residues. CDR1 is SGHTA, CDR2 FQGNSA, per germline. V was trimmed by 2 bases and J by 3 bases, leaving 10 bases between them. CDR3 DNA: TGTGCCAGCAGCTTAAGTCCCTACAAAGAGACCCAGTACTTC. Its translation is CASSLSPYKETQYF. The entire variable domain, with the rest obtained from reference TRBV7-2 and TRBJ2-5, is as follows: GAGVSQSPSNKVTEKGKDVELRCDPISGHTALYWYRQSLGQGLEFLIYFQGNSAPDKSGLPSDRFSAERTGGSVSTLTIQRTQQEDSAVYLCASSLSPYKETQYFGPGTRLLVL.

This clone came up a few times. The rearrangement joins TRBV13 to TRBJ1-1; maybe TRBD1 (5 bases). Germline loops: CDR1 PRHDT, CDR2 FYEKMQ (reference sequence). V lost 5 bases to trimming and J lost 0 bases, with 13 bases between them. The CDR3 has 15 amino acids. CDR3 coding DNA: TGTGCCAGCAGCGCCCGACAGACCATGAACACTGAAGCTTTCTTT. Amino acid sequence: CASSARQTMNTEAFF.

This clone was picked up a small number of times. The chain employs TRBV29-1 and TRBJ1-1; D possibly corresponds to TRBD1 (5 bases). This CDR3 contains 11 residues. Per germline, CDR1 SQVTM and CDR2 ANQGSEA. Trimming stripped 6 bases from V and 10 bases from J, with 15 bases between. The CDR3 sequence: CSVGTPRGAFF. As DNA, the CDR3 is TGCAGCGTGGGGACCCCACGCGGAGCTTTCTTT.

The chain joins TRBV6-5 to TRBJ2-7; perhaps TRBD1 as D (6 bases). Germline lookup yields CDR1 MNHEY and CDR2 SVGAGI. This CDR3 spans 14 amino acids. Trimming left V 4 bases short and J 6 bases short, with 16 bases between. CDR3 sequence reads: CASSFAGTSGEQYF. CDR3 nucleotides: TGTGCCAGCAGTTTCGCAGGGACATCGGGCGAGCAGTACTTC.